This record concerns one T cell receptor beta chain sequence. The entry originates in a study of blood T cell repertoires in COVID-19. The overall study: Collection of acute and convalescent COVID-19 samples took place in the United States, Italy and Spain. Sources were T cells, B-cell-depleted T cells, or PBMCs; the material itself was cDNA or gDNA.

Authors' processing steps: Amplification of reference gene primers provided the estimated nucleated cell counts. The table came from immunoSEQ multiplex PCR; TCRdb's copy has only in-frame clones and leaves some out. V, J and clone size reflect that table, while D and trimming were determined from the DNA. Among around 400,000 clones listed, 88% were seen once. All exposed participants met a person with COVID-19 within 2 weeks before entering the study. The CDR3 totals 17 residues. Looked up from germline, CDR1 is SGHTA and CDR2 is FQGNSA. V was clipped by 1 base and J by 1 base; unmatched bases: 9. The TCR originated in a woman between 18 and 29 years old who had been exposed to COVID-19. The chain combines TRBV7-2 with TRBJ1-2, with TRBD1 matching over 7 bases. The sample comprised PBMCs or T cells enriched from blood (not recorded which). CDR3 region: CASSLEGQIKINYGYTF. The CDR3 DNA reads TGTGCCAGCAGCTTAGAGGGACAGATTAAGATTAACTATGGCTACACCTTC. The complete variable domain, with remaining parts taken from reference TRBV7-2 and TRBJ1-2, reads GAGVSQSPSNKVTEKGKDVELRCDPISGHTALYWYRQSLGQGLEFLIYFQGNSAPDKSGLPSDRFSAERTGGSVSTLTIQRTQQEDSAVYLCASSLEGQIKINYGYTFGSGTRLTVV.